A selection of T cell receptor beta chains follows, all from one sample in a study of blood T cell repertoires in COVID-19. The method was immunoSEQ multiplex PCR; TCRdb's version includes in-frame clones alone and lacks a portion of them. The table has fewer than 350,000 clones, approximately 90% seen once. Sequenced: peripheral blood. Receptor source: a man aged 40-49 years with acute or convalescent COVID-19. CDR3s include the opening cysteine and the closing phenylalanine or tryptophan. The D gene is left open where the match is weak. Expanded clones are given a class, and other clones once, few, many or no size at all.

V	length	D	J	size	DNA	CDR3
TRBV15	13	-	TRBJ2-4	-	TGTGCCACCAGCAGCGGAGCCAAAAACATTCAGTACTTC	CATSSGAKNIQYF
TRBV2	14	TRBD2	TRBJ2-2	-	TGTGCCAGCAGAATAGGGACTAGCACCGGGGAGCTGTTTTTT	CASRIGTSTGELFF
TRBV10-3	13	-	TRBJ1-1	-	TGTGCCATCAGTGAGGGACTGGGGACTGAAGCTTTCTTT	CAISEGLGTEAFF
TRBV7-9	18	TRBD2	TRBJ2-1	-	TGTGCCAGCAGCCTACGAGGGACTAGCGGGGGGCATTACAATGAGCAGTTCTTC	CASSLRGTSGGHYNEQFF
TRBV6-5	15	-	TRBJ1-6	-	TGTGCCAGCACCTATAGCGGTGGCGGGAATTCACCCCTCCACTTT	CASTYSGGGNSPLHF
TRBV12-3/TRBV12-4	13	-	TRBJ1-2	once	TGTGCCAGCAGTCCTCAGGATCCCTATGGCTACACCTTC	CASSPQDPYGYTF
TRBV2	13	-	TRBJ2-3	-	TGTGCCAGCAGTCTAGTGCCACCAGATACGCAGTATTTT	CASSLVPPDTQYF
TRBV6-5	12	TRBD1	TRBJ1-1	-	TGTGCCAGCAACGAACAGGGGGCCCGAGCTTTCTTT	CASNEQGARAFF
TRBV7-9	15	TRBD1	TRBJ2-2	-	TGTGCCAGCGGATCACAGGGGGTGAGCACCGGGGAGCTGTTTTTT	CASGSQGVSTGELFF
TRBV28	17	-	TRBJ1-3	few	TGTGCCAGCAGTTTAGGTCAAATAGGGGCAGTGGGAAACACCATATATTTT	CASSLGQIGAVGNTIYF
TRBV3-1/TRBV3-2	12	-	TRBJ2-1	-	TGTGCCAGCAGCCAAGTTGACTCCGAGCAGTTCTTC	CASSQVDSEQFF
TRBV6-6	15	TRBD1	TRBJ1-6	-	TGTGCCAGCAGCAGGGGGAGCTCCTATAATTCACCCCTCCACTTT	CASSRGSSYNSPLHF
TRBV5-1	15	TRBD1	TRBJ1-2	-	TGCGCCAGCAGCCCGGAGGGCGGGACAGCATATGGCTACACCTTC	CASSPEGGTAYGYTF
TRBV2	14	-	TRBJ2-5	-	TGTGCCAGCAGACCACAGGGAGTCCAAGAGACCCAGTACTTC	CASRPQGVQETQYF
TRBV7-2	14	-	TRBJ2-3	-	TGTGCCAGCAGCGACCGACTAGATTCAGATACGCAGTATTTT	CASSDRLDSDTQYF
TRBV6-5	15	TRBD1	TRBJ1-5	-	TGTGCCAGCACACGAAATCAGGGGGTCAATCAGCCCCAGCATTTT	CASTRNQGVNQPQHF
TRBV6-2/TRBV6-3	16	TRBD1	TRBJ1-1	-	TGTGCCAGCAGTTACGACCGGGACAGGCTGAACACTGAAGCTTTCTTT	CASSYDRDRLNTEAFF
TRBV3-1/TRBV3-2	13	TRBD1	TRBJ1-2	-	TGTGCCAGCAGCCGTGGACAGGGCGGCGGCTACACCTTC	CASSRGQGGGYTF
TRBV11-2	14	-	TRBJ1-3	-	TGTGCCAGCGGGTCAGGGGTTAGAGGAAACACCATATATTTT	CASGSGVRGNTIYF
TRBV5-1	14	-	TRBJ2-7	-	TGCGCCAGCAGCTTGGGAGGCGGGCAATACGAGCAGTACTTC	CASSLGGGQYEQYF
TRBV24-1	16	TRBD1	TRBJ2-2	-	TGTGCCACCAGTGATACACGGACAGGGGGGCCCGGGGAGCTGTTTTTT	CATSDTRTGGPGELFF
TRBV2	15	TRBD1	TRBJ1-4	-	TGTGCCAGCAGCCCCTTTGGGACAGGGAATGAAAAACTGTTTTTT	CASSPFGTGNEKLFF
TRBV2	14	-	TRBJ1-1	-	TGTGCCAGCAGTGAACGGGCAGGGCGGACTGAAGCTTTCTTT	CASSERAGRTEAFF
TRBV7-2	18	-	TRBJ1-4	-	TGTGCCAGCAGCCCGTCCGTGGGACACCACAAGTCGTATGAAAAACTGTTTTTT	CASSPSVGHHKSYEKLFF
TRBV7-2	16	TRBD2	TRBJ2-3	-	TGTGCCAGCAGCTTCAGCGGGGGTGCTAGCACAGATACGCAGTATTTT	CASSFSGGASTDTQYF
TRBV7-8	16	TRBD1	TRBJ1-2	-	TGTGCCAGCAGCTTATTACAGGGGAATTACGATCATGGCTACACCTTC	CASSLLQGNYDHGYTF
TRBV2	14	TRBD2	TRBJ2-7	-	TGTGCCAGCGGGGGACTAGCGGGTTCCTACGAGCAGTACTTC	CASGGLAGSYEQYF
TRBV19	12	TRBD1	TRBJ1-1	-	TGTGCCAGTATCGGACAGGGGGTTGAAGCTTTCTTT	CASIGQGVEAFF
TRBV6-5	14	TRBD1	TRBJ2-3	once	TGTGCCAGCTTACAAGGGGGCAGCACAGATACGCAGTATTTT	CASLQGGSTDTQYF
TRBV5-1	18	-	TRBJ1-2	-	TGCGCCAGCAGCAACCGATCGCCCCGGGCCGCGGGCCACTATGGCTACACCTTC	CASSNRSPRAAGHYGYTF
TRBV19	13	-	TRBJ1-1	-	TGTGCCAGTAGTATGCTCGGACAGTATGTGGCTTTCTTT	CASSMLGQYVAFF
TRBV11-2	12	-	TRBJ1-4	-	TGTGCCAGCAGCTTAGGGGGGGGATCAGTGTTTTTT	CASSLGGGSVFF
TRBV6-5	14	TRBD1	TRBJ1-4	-	TGTGCCAGCAGTTCGAGGGACAGAGGAGAAAAACTGTTTTTT	CASSSRDRGEKLFF
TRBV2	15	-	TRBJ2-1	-	TGTGCCAGCAGTGAAGCTCAGGGTCTGGGTAATGAGCAGTTCTTC	CASSEAQGLGNEQFF
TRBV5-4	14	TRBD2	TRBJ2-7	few	TGTGCCAGCAGCTTGTTCGGCGGGGGGGCCGGGCAGTACTTC	CASSLFGGGAGQYF
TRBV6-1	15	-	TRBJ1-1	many	TGTGCCAGCAGTGAACGGGGGGGCTCGGGCACTGAAGCTTTCTTT	CASSERGGSGTEAFF
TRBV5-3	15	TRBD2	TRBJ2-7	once	TGTGCCAGAAGCTTATTTGATCGGGGGGTGTACGAGCAGTACTTC	CARSLFDRGVYEQYF
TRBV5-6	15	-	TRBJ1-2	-	TGTGCCAGCAGCCCGAGATCAACAGGGAACTATGGCTACACCTTC	CASSPRSTGNYGYTF
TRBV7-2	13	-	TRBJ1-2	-	TGTGCCAGCAGCTCCTGGATCGGAGATGGCTACACCTTC	CASSSWIGDGYTF
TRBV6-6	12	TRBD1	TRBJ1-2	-	TGTGCCAGCAGCCTCGACAGGGGAGGCTACACTTTC	CASSLDRGGYTF
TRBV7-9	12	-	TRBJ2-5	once	TGTGCCAGCAGCCTCTCCGGGGGGACCCAGTACTTC	CASSLSGGTQYF
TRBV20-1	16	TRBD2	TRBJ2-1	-	TGCAGTGCTAGTGGCGGGGGGAGAGGGGGTAGAAATGAGCAGTTCTTC	CSASGGGRGGRNEQFF
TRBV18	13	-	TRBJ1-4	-	TGTGCCAGCTCACCCGGTACAGGTGAAAAACTGTTTTTT	CASSPGTGEKLFF
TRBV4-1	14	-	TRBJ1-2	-	TGCGCCAGCAGCCAAGCCGGTTTGGACTATGGCTACACCTTC	CASSQAGLDYGYTF
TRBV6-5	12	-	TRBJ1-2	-	TGTGCCAGCGAGCCGAGAAACTATGGCTACACCTTC	CASEPRNYGYTF
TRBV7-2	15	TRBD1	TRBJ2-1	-	TGTGCCAGCAGCCAGGGACAGACTATCTACAATGAGCAGTTCTTC	CASSQGQTIYNEQFF
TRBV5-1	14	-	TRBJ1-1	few	TGCGCCAGCAGCAGCCAGGGGTTACGCACTGAAGCTTTCTTT	CASSSQGLRTEAFF
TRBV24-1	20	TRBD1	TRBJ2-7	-	TGTGCCACCAGTGATTCCGATCGGGTGTTTTGGGGACAGGGGACCTACGAGCAGTACTTC	CATSDSDRVFWGQGTYEQYF
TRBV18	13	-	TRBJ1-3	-	TGTGCCAGCTCACCACCGTCAGGAGGCACCATATATTTT	CASSPPSGGTIYF
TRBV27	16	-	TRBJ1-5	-	TGTGCCAGCAGTTTCGCCGGCAGGGGTTACAATCAGCCCCAGCATTTT	CASSFAGRGYNQPQHF
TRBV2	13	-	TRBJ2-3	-	TGTGCCAGCACCGACTCGGAAACAGATACGCAGTATTTT	CASTDSETDTQYF
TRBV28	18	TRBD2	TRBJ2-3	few	TGTGCCAGCAGTACCACCATTTCGCTAGCGGGGGACACAGATACGCAGTATTTT	CASSTTISLAGDTDTQYF
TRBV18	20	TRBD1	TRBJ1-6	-	TGTGCCAGCTCACCGATCCCGGGACAGGGGCCTTCAACGAATAATTCACCCCTCCACTTT	CASSPIPGQGPSTNNSPLHF
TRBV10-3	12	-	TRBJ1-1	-	TGTGCCATCGGGGACTACGGGACTGAAGCTTTCTTT	CAIGDYGTEAFF
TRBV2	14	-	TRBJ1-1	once	TGTGCCAGCAGTGTTGAGGGAAAGAACACTGAAGCTTTCTTT	CASSVEGKNTEAFF